This T cell receptor (beta chain) was sequenced for a study of T cell responses to AZD1222 COVID-19 vaccine. The overall study: Second-dose groups at about 4 or about 12 weeks were pooled. Study-level findings and limits: Repertoire collection took place solely once the T cell response had peaked. Donors were largely white British and mainly female; clonal diversity was possibly underestimated. It was only a handful of AZD1222 recipients who were seropositive at baseline.

Profiling relied on immunoSEQ multiplex PCR, and the TCRdb table lists in-frame clones only, not all of them. The data contain tens of thousands of clones, over 75% of them singletons. CDR3 length: 14 residues. CDR1 and CDR2 (germline): SNHLY, FYNNEI. The ends were cut back, 4 bases at V and 6 bases at J, with 13 bases in the middle. Turning to this clone: Its antigen is not identified.

The origin of this receptor is an adult in good health. Sequenced material: peripheral blood, taken on day 0 of AZD1222 vaccination. V is TRBV2 and J is TRBJ2-1; weak D call: TRBD2 (6 bases). CDR3 in DNA: TGTGCCAGCAGTGTTGGGGAGGTGGGCAATGAGCAGTTCTTC. Amino acid sequence: CASSVGEVGNEQFF.